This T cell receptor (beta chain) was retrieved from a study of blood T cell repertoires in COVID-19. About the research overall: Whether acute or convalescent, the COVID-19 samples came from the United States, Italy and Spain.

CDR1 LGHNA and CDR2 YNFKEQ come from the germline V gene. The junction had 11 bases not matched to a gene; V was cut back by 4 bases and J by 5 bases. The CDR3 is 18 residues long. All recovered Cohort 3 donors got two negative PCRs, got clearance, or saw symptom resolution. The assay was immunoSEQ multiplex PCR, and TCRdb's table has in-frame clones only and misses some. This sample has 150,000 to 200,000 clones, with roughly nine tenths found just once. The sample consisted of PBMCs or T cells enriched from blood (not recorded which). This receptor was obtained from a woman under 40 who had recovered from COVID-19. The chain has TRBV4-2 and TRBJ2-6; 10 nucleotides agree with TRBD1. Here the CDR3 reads CASSLSPRQGARANVLTF. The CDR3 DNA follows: TGTGCCAGCAGCCTTTCCCCCAGACAGGGGGCGAGGGCCAACGTCCTGACTTTC.